Below, one T cell receptor (beta chain) is given with its context. CDR3 size: 16 residues. Unmatched junction bases numbered 6, after V lost 6 bases and J lost 4 bases. Germline loops: CDR1 MNHEY, CDR2 SMNVEV (reference sequence). Profiled with immunoSEQ multiplex PCR; TCRdb holds only in-frame clones, not every one. The table shows under 200,000 clones, with just over 90% occurring only once. This sample was included in a study of blood T cell repertoires in COVID-19. The sample comprised peripheral blood. The chain combines TRBV27 with TRBJ2-1; TRBD2 aligns across 13 bases. This sequence originates from a man between 18 and 35 years old with acute or convalescent COVID-19. The CDR3 bases are TGTGCCAGCAGAACTAGCGGGGGGGCCGGGTACAATGAGCAGTTCTTC. It yields the protein CASRTSGGAGYNEQFF.